This TCR beta chain was identified in a study of T-cell reconstitution after alpha-beta-depleted transplantation in children. Points from the study as a whole: Reportedly, only several hundred clones from non-depleted graft cells drove alpha-beta T-cell counts at about two months.

This clonotype was counted many times. Its antigen is unknown. The CDR3 consists of 13 residues. With 4 bases removed from V and 0 bases from J, the gap between germline ends came to 8 bases. The germline V gene has CDR1 DFQATT and CDR2 SNEGSKA (reference sequence). For TCRbeta, the library was prepared with unique molecular identifiers. One entry per CDR3 protein results from TCRdb running MiXCR on the PCR reads. The sample gives hundreds of thousands of distinct CDR3 sequences, roughly a tenth of which show up once; 2% is in the top ten. The rearrangement joins TRBV20-1 to TRBJ2-3; D is perhaps TRBD2 (5 bases). The sample was PBMCs, taken before TCRalphabeta/CD19-depleted stem cell transplant. The sequence was obtained from a child aged 2 to 10 with inherited bone marrow failure, due to receive a stem cell transplant. The CDR3 reads CSANGGSTDTQYF. Here the CDR3 DNA reads TGCAGTGCTAATGGAGGAAGCACAGATACGCAGTATTTT.